This T cell receptor beta chain was identified in a study of blood T cell repertoires in COVID-19. Germline V gene lookup returns CDR1 SGHRS and CDR2 YFSETQ. Trimming took 1 base from V and 0 from J; bases not matched to a gene: 3. This CDR3 region has 16 residues. Only in-frame clones appear in the TCRdb table, and some are missing; sequencing was by immunoSEQ multiplex PCR. The data contain 300,000 to 450,000 clones, roughly 80% of them singletons. The source material was peripheral blood. The clonotype was recovered from a human donor with acute or convalescent COVID-19. The donor label of this sample is uncertain. The chain employs TRBV5-1 and TRBJ2-1; 8 bases match TRBD2. The chain's CDR3 is CASSLYAGGSYNEQFF. The DNA for the CDR3 is TGCGCCAGCAGCTTGTACGCGGGGGGCTCCTACAATGAGCAGTTCTTC.